This T cell receptor (beta chain) was recovered during a study of Ad26.COV2.S vaccination and SARS-CoV-2 variants. Overall study results and limits: Substantial response breadth was reportedly seen for spike-specific CD8+ and CD4+ T cells after vaccination.

As to treatment: 15 to 20 received Ad26.COV2.S at low or high dose, single or two shots; 5 received placebo; per-sample allocation not given. Repertoires come from day 63 after the first vaccine or placebo injection. TCRdb's table, derived via immunoSEQ multiplex PCR, lists solely in-frame clones and lacks some. Of some 240,000 clones listed, 87% are singletons. Concerning this clone: What it binds is not known.

This clonotype originated in a person between 18 and 59 years old who received the Ad26.COV2.S COVID-19 vaccine or a placebo. Sequences were derived from peripheral blood, sampled in a trial of Ad26.COV2.S vaccine versus placebo.

In nucleotides, the CDR3 is TGCAGCGTTGAGGGCAGGTTCCAAGATACGCAGTATTTT. Encoded protein: CSVEGRFQDTQYF. V usage is TRBV29-1 and J usage is TRBJ2-3; D is undetermined. This CDR3 is built from 13 residues. Germline CDR1 SQVTM, CDR2 ANQGSEA. Trimming removed 3 bases at V and 5 bases at J, with 12 bases between.